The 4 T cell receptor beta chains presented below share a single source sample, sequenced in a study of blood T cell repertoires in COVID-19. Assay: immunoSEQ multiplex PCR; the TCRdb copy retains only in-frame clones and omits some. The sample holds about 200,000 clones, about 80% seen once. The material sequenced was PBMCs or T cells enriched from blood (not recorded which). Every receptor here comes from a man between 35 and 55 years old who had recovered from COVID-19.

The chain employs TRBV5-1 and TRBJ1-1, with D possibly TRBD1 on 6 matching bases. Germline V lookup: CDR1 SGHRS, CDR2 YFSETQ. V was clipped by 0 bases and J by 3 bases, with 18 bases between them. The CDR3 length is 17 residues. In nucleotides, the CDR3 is TGCGCCAGCAGCTTGGAGGGCACAGGGTCTTCCTACACTGAAGCTTTCTTT. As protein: CASSLEGTGSSYTEAFF.

CDR3: CASSAVGPTGGYTF. As DNA, the CDR3 is TGCGCCAGCAGTGCCGTTGGGCCTACGGGGGGCTACACCTTC. The chain carries TRBV10-2 and TRBJ1-2; D is ambiguous. CDR1 is WSHSY and CDR2 is SAAADI in the germline V gene. Trimming shortened V by 4 bases and J by 8 bases, and 17 bases separated the two germline ends. The CDR3 has 14 residues.

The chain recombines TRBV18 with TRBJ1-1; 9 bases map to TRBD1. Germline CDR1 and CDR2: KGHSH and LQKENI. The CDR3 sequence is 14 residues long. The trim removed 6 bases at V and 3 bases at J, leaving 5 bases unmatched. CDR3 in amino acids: CASSLRDRDTEAFF. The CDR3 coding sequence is TGTGCCAGCTCCCTCCGGGACAGGGACACTGAAGCTTTCTTT.

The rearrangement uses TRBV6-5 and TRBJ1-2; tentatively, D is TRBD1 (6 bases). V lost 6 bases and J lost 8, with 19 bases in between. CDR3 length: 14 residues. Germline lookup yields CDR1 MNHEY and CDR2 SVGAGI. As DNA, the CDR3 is TGTGCCAGCAGCCTGACAGGTCCCCAGGGAGGCTACACCTTC. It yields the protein CASSLTGPQGGYTF.